A single sample gave rise to the 16 T cell receptor beta chains below, sequenced in a study of cytomegalovirus exposure and HLA in healthy donors. With 60 Vbeta and 13 Jbeta primers, the PCR was carried out. Using immunoSEQ multiplex PCR, the repertoire was profiled, and TCRdb retains in-frame clones only, with some absent. Among about 140,000 clones listed, around a tenth were seen once. Sequencing was carried out using PBMCs. The receptors come from a male donor in good health and CMV-seronegative.

The V call is TRBV5-4, the J call TRBJ2-5; TRBD1 matches at 7 bases. With V trimmed by 2 bases and J by 5 bases, 3 bases remained unmatched. The CDR3 is 13 amino acids. Germline CDR1 is SGHNT and CDR2 is YYREEE (reference sequence). Here the CDR3 reads CASSLQGLETQYF. CDR3 sequence (DNA): TGTGCCAGCAGCTTACAGGGGTTGGAGACCCAGTACTTC. The whole variable domain, filled in from reference TRBV5-4 and TRBJ2-5, reads ETGVTQSPTHLIKTRGQQVTLRCSSQSGHNTVSWYQQALGQGPQFIFQYYREEENGRGNFPPRFSGLQFPNYSSELNVNALELDDSALYLCASSLQGLETQYFGPGTRLLVL.

This chain joins TRBV29-1 and TRBJ1-1, with 10 nucleotides matching TRBD1. Looked up from germline, CDR1 is SQVTM and CDR2 is ANQGSEA. The CDR3 runs 14 residues. The junction had 6 bases not matched to a gene; V was cut back by 4 bases and J by 4 bases. CDR3 nucleotides: TGCAGCGTTGTCGGGGACAGGGGAGGCACTGAAGCTTTCTTT. It specifies CSVVGDRGGTEAFF.

This clone showed up just a few times. The chain employs TRBV19 and TRBJ2-2; D gene unclear. The V and J ends lost 4 bases and 0 bases respectively, with 6 bases between them. The CDR3 is made up of 14 amino acids. Germline V gene sequence: CDR1 LNHDA, CDR2 SQIVND (reference sequence). The CDR3 DNA reads TGTGCCAGTAGTACGAGATCGAACACCGGGGAGCTGTTTTTT. Residues: CASSTRSNTGELFF.

V is TRBV5-4 and J is TRBJ2-2, with D possibly matching TRBD2 (5 bases). The V end was cut by 4 bases, the J end by 5 bases, with 12 bases between. Germline values: CDR1 SGHNT, CDR2 YYREEE (reference sequence). The CDR3 extends over 14 amino acids. This CDR3 is CASSLRARTGELFF. CDR3 nucleotide sequence: TGTGCCAGCAGCCTGAGGGCCCGGACCGGGGAGCTGTTTTTT.

This clone has more than one count but fewer than ten. This chain joins TRBV25-1 and TRBJ1-4; TRBD1 agrees at 9 bases. The CDR3 loop spans 17 amino acids. Trimming took 3 bases from V and 8 from J; bases not matched to a gene: 13. Germline V CDR1 and CDR2: MGHDK, SYGVNS. CDR3 sequence: CASSEAGQGLMKEKLFF. The CDR3 DNA follows: TGTGCCAGCAGTGAGGCGGGACAGGGCTTGATGAAGGAAAAACTGTTTTTT. The whole variable domain, remainder taken from reference TRBV25-1 and TRBJ1-4, is EADIYQTPRYLVIGTGKKITLECSQTMGHDKMYWYQQDPGMELHLIHYSYGVNSTEKGDLSSESTVSRIRTEHFPLTLESARPSHTSQYLCASSEAGQGLMKEKLFFGSGTQLSVL.

This clone appeared a few times. The chain carries TRBV6-5 and TRBJ2-7, with 7 positions matching TRBD1. The germline V gene has CDR1 MNHEY and CDR2 SVGAGI. J was trimmed by 3 bases and V by 4 bases; bases with no gene match: 3. CDR3 size: 13 residues. The CDR3 is CASSFGQDYEQYF. CDR3 DNA: TGTGCCAGCAGTTTTGGACAGGACTACGAGCAGTACTTC.

The chain combines TRBV7-3 with TRBJ1-1; D is undetermined. The germline V and J ends were trimmed by 2 bases and 5 bases, with 18 bases remaining between them. Per germline, CDR1 SGHTA and CDR2 FQGTGA. CDR3 size: 16 residues. The DNA for the CDR3 is TGTGCCAGCAGCTTAGACTCCGCTGCGGCTAGAACTGAAGCTTTCTTT. It yields the protein CASSLDSAAARTEAFF. Together with reference TRBV7-3 and TRBJ1-1, the CDR3 gives the full variable domain: GAGVSQTPSNKVTEKGKYVELRCDPISGHTALYWYRQSLGQGPEFLIYFQGTGAADDSGLPNDRFFAVRPEGSVSTLKIQRTERGDSAVYLCASSLDSAAARTEAFFGQGTRLTVV.

V usage is TRBV12-5 and J usage is TRBJ2-1; TRBD1 might be the D (6 bases). Germline CDR1 is LGHNT and CDR2 is FRNRAP. The CDR3 contains 14 residues. The V and J ends lost 7 bases and 8 bases respectively, with 18 bases between them. CDR3 residues: CASAPWDNLDEQFF. The CDR3 bases are TGTGCTAGTGCCCCCTGGGACAATCTGGATGAGCAGTTCTTC.

This clone was seen only a few times. The chain joins TRBV7-9 to TRBJ2-5; possibly TRBD2 for D (5 bases). V shed 6 bases and J shed 4 bases, with 12 bases lying between them. This CDR3 has 13 amino acids. The germline CDR1 and CDR2 sequences are SEHNR and FQNEAQ (reference sequence). The CDR3 sequence is CASSRGSVETQYF. The DNA for the CDR3 is TGTGCCAGCAGTCGAGGGAGCGTAGAGACCCAGTACTTC.

This chain links TRBV29-1 with TRBJ1-2, with TRBD1 as a possible D gene (5 bases). V was pared by 1 base and J by 6 bases, with 18 bases between. CDR1 and CDR2 (germline): SQVTM, ANQGSEA. The CDR3 totals 15 residues. CDR3 DNA sequence: TGCAGCGTTGAAGGGGACGAGGAGGGCCGGAATGGCTACACCTTC. Residues: CSVEGDEEGRNGYTF.

This rearrangement joins TRBV5-6 to TRBJ2-2, with TRBD2 as a possible D gene (6 bases). This CDR3 has 16 residues. In germline, CDR1 is SGHDT, CDR2 YYEEEE. The ends were cut back, 0 bases at V and 7 bases at J, with 16 bases in the middle. DNA for the CDR3: TGTGCCAGCAGCTTGGACTTGGGGGGAGGCCACGGGGAGCTGTTTTTT. This gives the protein CASSLDLGGGHGELFF.

This clone was picked up a small number of times. CDR3 DNA sequence: TGTGCCTGGAGCCCAGTCACAGATACGCAGTATTTT. Its protein product is CAWSPVTDTQYF. This sequence joins TRBV30 and TRBJ2-3; D is unclear. Germline V gives CDR1 GTSNPN, CDR2 SVGIG (reference sequence). Trimming cost V 3 bases and J 2 bases, with 6 bases left between them. This CDR3 comprises 12 residues.

This clone occurred a few times. The V gene is TRBV10-2, the J gene TRBJ2-1, with D possibly TRBD2 on 6 matching bases. The CDR3 is 15 residues long. The ends were cut back, 6 bases at V and 6 bases at J, with 18 bases in the middle. Per germline, CDR1 WSHSY and CDR2 SAAADI. The CDR3 sequence is CASSDEGTSGNEQFF. Here the CDR3 DNA reads TGCGCCAGCAGCGACGAGGGGACTTCGGGCAATGAGCAGTTCTTC.

There are many counts of this clone. The chain carries TRBV5-6 and TRBJ2-7; 8 bases map to TRBD1. Trimming removed 4 bases from V and 2 bases from J; junction bases left unmatched: 11. The CDR3 loop spans 16 amino acids. Germline values: CDR1 SGHDT, CDR2 YYEEEE. The CDR3 is CASSEMRPGGTYEQYF. CDR3 in DNA: TGTGCCAGCAGCGAAATGAGGCCAGGGGGCACCTACGAGCAGTACTTC. Looking up the rest from reference TRBV5-6 and TRBJ2-7 gives the full variable domain: DAGVTQSPTHLIKTRGQQVTLRCSPKSGHDTVSWYQQALGQGPQFIFQYYEEEERQRGNFPDRFSGHQFPNYSSELNVNALLLGDSALYLCASSEMRPGGTYEQYFGPGTRLTVT.

The chain joins TRBV11-3 to TRBJ2-2; 7 bases map to TRBD1. Germline CDR1 reads SGHNT; CDR2 reads YENEEA. The CDR3 sequence is 18 residues long. V trimming: 0 bases; J trimming: 3 bases; junction bases outside the gene matches: 10. The CDR3 DNA follows: TGTGCCAGCAGCTTAGAAGGCCCGGGACAGCCCTACACCGGGGAGCTGTTTTTT. This gives the protein CASSLEGPGQPYTGELFF.

The chain is built from TRBV5-1 and TRBJ2-3; the D is unclear. The germline V gene has CDR1 SGHRS and CDR2 YFSETQ. The germline V and J ends were trimmed by 6 bases and 1 base, with 9 bases remaining between them. This CDR3 has 13 residues. CDR3 sequence (DNA): TGCGCCAGCAATCACGAGGGCACAGATACGCAGTATTTT. Residues: CASNHEGTDTQYF.